Below are 9 T cell receptor beta chains sequenced from a single sample in a study of identical twins. TCRdb re-derived calls from the 5' RACE reads in MiXCR, one entry per CDR3 protein. This sample has under 500,000 distinct CDR3 sequences, with roughly an eighth found just once. These data also formed part of another study, on yellow fever vaccine responses in identical twins.

What was sequenced was CD4+ T cells sorted from blood. Every receptor here comes from a woman younger than 35 in good health.

The sample holds a few counts of this clonotype. The genes are TRBV12-3 or TRBV12-4 and TRBJ1-1, with 8 bases that match TRBD1. Trimming at V came to 2 bases and at J to 9 bases, leaving 2 bases not matched to a gene. The CDR3 extends over 12 amino acids. The CDR3 is CASSLQGAQAFF. The CDR3 nucleotides are TGTGCCAGCAGTTTACAGGGGGCGCAAGCTTTCTTT.

The chain links TRBV7-8 to TRBJ2-7; 14 nucleotides match TRBD2. Losses at the gene ends were 5 bases for V and 0 bases for J; bases not matched to a gene: 9. This CDR3 region has 18 residues. Germline loops: CDR1 SGHVS, CDR2 FQNEAQ. This CDR3 reads CASSVTSGRAQSSYEQYF. For the CDR3, the DNA is TGTGCCAGCAGCGTGACTAGCGGGAGGGCCCAGAGCTCCTACGAGCAGTACTTC.

This chain uses TRBV27 with TRBJ1-6; D remains unclear. The germline V and J ends were trimmed by 5 bases and 7 bases, with 9 bases remaining between them. The length of the CDR3 is 13 residues. Germline V gene lookup returns CDR1 MNHEY and CDR2 SMNVEV (reference sequence). The CDR3 protein is CASSGDLNSPLHF. The CDR3 DNA sequence: TGTGCCAGCAGTGGGGATCTAAATTCACCCCTCCACTTT.

In its sample, this clonotype was seen many times. The chain links TRBV9 to TRBJ2-7, with D maybe TRBD1 (6 bases). V was pared by 4 bases and J by 6 bases, with 17 bases between. CDR3 length: 14 residues. Germline CDR1 SGDLS, CDR2 YYNGEE. CDR3 in amino acids: CASSPRTVVGEQYF. The CDR3 DNA is TGTGCCAGCAGCCCTAGGACAGTGGTAGGCGAGCAGTACTTC.

The chain couples TRBV29-1 to TRBJ2-3; perhaps D is TRBD1 or TRBD2 (5 bases each). The CDR3 is 12 amino acids. V dropped 8 bases and J dropped 2 bases, with 11 bases sitting between them. The V gene's germline CDR1 is SQVTM and CDR2 ANQGSEA. The chain's CDR3 is CSSRGLTDTQYF. The CDR3 nucleotides are TGCAGCAGCCGGGGCCTCACAGATACGCAGTATTTT.

This clonotype was seen only a few times. The genes are TRBV7-2 and TRBJ1-5, with unresolved D. Germline CDR1 reads SGHTA; CDR2 reads FQGNSA. V lost 1 base, J lost 11 bases, and 15 bases lay in between. The CDR3 runs 14 residues. The CDR3 loop reads CASSLDVGKRSQHF. The DNA for the CDR3 is TGTGCCAGCAGCTTAGATGTGGGGAAGAGGTCCCAGCATTTT.

The chain is built from TRBV6-1 and TRBJ2-4; possibly TRBD1 for D (5 bases). V lost 4 bases, J lost 0 bases, and 10 bases lay in between. Germline V CDR1 and CDR2: MNHNS, SASEGT. The CDR3 is made up of 15 amino acids. CDR3 sequence reads: CASSGSGLAKNIQYF. CDR3 bases: TGTGCCAGCAGTGGATCAGGGTTAGCCAAAAACATTCAGTACTTC.

This clonotype was counted a few times. The chain combines TRBV11-2 with TRBJ2-1, with no clear D. The germline V gene encodes CDR1 SGHAT and CDR2 FQNNGV. V gave up 5 bases and J gave up 8 bases, with 13 bases separating them. The CDR3 loop spans 13 amino acids. CDR3 coding DNA: TGTGCCAGCAGCCCCCGGCTCCAGCATGAGCAGTTCTTC. Amino acids: CASSPRLQHEQFF. The full variable domain, its missing parts supplied by reference TRBV11-2 and TRBJ2-1, is EAGVAQSPRYKIIEKRQSVAFWCNPISGHATLYWYQQILGQGPKLLIQFQNNGVVDDSQLPKDRFSAERLKGVDSTLKIQPAKLEDSAVYLCASSPRLQHEQFFGPGTRLTVL.

V and J are TRBV5-8 and TRBJ2-5; either TRBD1 or TRBD2 may fit D (6 bases each). Germline assignment: CDR1 SGHTS and CDR2 YDEGEE. The CDR3 runs to 17 residues. Trimming cost V 4 bases and J 1 base, with 20 bases left between them. CDR3 sequence (DNA): TGTGCCAGCAGCCCTCTAGGGGGAGGCCCAGGCCAAGAGACCCAGTACTTC. Translation: CASSPLGGGPGQETQYF. Combining the CDR3 with reference TRBV5-8 and TRBJ2-5 gives the whole variable domain EAGVTQSPTHLIKTRGQQATLRCSPISGHTSVYWYQQALGLGLQFLLWYDEGEERNRGNFPPRFSGRQFPNYSSELNVNALELEDSALYLCASSPLGGGPGQETQYFGPGTRLLVL.